Ten or more counts support the clone carrying this TCR beta chain. Its target is not known. Molecular barcoded adaptors covering alpha/delta and beta/gamma chains were used on 400 to 450 ng RNA. TCRdb re-analysed the reads in MiXCR, keeping a single row per CDR3 protein. This table has about 6,000 distinct CDR3 sequences, 23% appearing once. CDR3 length: 14 residues. Germline assignment: CDR1 SGHNT and CDR2 YYREEE (reference sequence). The ends were cut back, 0 bases at V and 4 bases at J, with 10 bases in the middle. These data belong to a study of read filtering for tumor transcriptome and immune sequencing. Study-level findings and limits: Sorted CD138-negative bone marrow cells were not purified T cells. Even smaller IR-seq throughput identified most shared clonotypes.

Material: a population of CD138-negative cells sorted from bone marrow. V usage is TRBV5-4 and J usage is TRBJ1-1; D is perhaps TRBD1 (6 bases). The sequence derives from a donor at least 40 years old with multiple myeloma. CDR3 loop: CASSLGRGITEAFF. The CDR3 DNA follows: TGTGCCAGCAGCTTGGGCAGGGGCATCACTGAAGCTTTCTTT.